This T cell receptor beta chain was sequenced for a study of T cells in Graves' hyperthyroidism and ophthalmopathy. Clinicians diagnosed patients from clinical symptoms, serum thyroxine and TRAb, thyroid ultrasound and orbital computed tomography. The germline gives CDR1 SNHLY, CDR2 FYNNEI. The V end was cut by 2 bases, the J end by 1 base, with 5 bases between. The CDR3 is 13 amino acids. Regions amplified from RNA transcripts were the TCR beta CDR3 regions. First-round RT-PCR targeting the TCR CDR3 was performed with the HTBI primer set. TCRdb re-derived calls from the multiplex PCR reads in MiXCR, one entry per CDR3 protein. The sample yields 300,000 to 450,000 distinct CDR3 sequences, 15% to 20% seen once.

The sequence was collected from a man aged 18 to 29 with Graves' ophthalmopathy. The chain carries TRBV2 and TRBJ1-2, with D uncertain. The sequencing input was blood. The CDR3 bases are TGTGCCAGCAGTGAAAAGGGTAACTATGGCTACACCTTC. Residues: CASSEKGNYGYTF.